A single sample is the source of the 16 T cell receptor beta chains below, sequenced in a study of neurological immune-mediated disorders. In TCRdb, the 5' RACE reads were re-called with MiXCR into one record per CDR3 protein. Of about 70,000 distinct CDR3 sequences in the sample, about 3% were seen once. Sample: PBMCs. These receptors originate from a woman in her forties or fifties with multiple sclerosis.

This clonotype was counted ten times or more. The chain couples TRBV7-2 to TRBJ2-1; D is ambiguous. The CDR3 totals 15 residues. CDR1 and CDR2 (germline): SGHTA, FQGNSA. The germline V and J ends were trimmed by 5 bases and 0 bases, with 11 bases remaining between them. In DNA form, the CDR3 reads TGTGCCAGCAGCCGAGAAAGGAGCTCCTACAATGAGCAGTTCTTC. Translation: CASSRERSSYNEQFF.

This clonotype was detected many times. The chain uses TRBV25-1 and TRBJ2-1, with TRBD2 matching 9 bases. CDR1 and CDR2 from the germline V gene are MGHDK and SYGVNS. V dropped 3 bases and J dropped 9; count of bases not matched to a gene: 6. The CDR3 extends over 14 amino acids. CDR3 sequence (DNA): TGTGCCAGCAGTGATTGGCTAGCGGGGAGTGAGCAGTTCTTC. Its translation: CASSDWLAGSEQFF.

This clonotype was found a few times. The V and J genes are TRBV3-1 and TRBJ2-7, with 13 bases fitting TRBD2. The CDR3 runs to 17 residues. With 4 bases clipped from V and 4 bases from J, the junction kept 10 bases outside the gene matches. Germline CDR1 and CDR2: LGHDT and YNNKEL (reference sequence). DNA of the CDR3: TGTGCCAGCAGCCGAAGATGGGGACTAGCGGGGTGGTACGAGCAGTACGTC. Translating it yields CASSRRWGLAGWYEQYV.

This clonotype appeared many times. This chain joins TRBV2 and TRBJ2-1; D is perhaps TRBD1 (6 bases). Germline values: CDR1 SNHLY, CDR2 FYNNEI. CDR3 length: 15 amino acids. Deletions cut 6 bases from V and 5 bases from J, with 17 bases between. The CDR3 sequence is CASRATGLGDNEQFF. In DNA form, the CDR3 reads TGTGCCAGCAGGGCAACAGGGCTGGGAGACAATGAGCAGTTCTTC. The full variable domain, rest sourced from reference TRBV2 and TRBJ2-1, is EPEVTQTPSHQVTQMGQEVILRCVPISNHLYFYWYRQILGQKVEFLVSFYNNEISEKSEIFDDQFSVERPDGSNFTLKIRSTKLEDSAMYFCASRATGLGDNEQFFGPGTRLTVL.

Many counts were recorded for this clonotype. The V and J genes are TRBV7-9 and TRBJ2-1; unclear D gene. Germline loops: CDR1 SEHNR, CDR2 FQNEAQ (reference sequence). The CDR3 loop spans 13 amino acids. The V end was cut by 7 bases, the J end by 6 bases, with 13 bases between. The chain's CDR3 is CASNQRATNEQFF. The CDR3 DNA sequence: TGTGCCAGCAACCAACGGGCCACCAATGAGCAGTTCTTC.

There are many counts of this clonotype. The chain joins TRBV20-1 to TRBJ2-1; 7 nucleotides align to TRBD2. The germline CDR1 and CDR2 sequences are DFQATT and SNEGSKA (reference sequence). J was trimmed by 6 bases and V by 1 base; bases with no gene match: 9. This CDR3 comprises 15 residues. The CDR3 sequence is CSARGTRDYRNEQFF. Written as DNA, the CDR3 is TGCAGTGCTAGAGGGACCCGGGACTACCGCAATGAGCAGTTCTTC.

The table lists this clonotype with many counts. The chain employs TRBV5-1 and TRBJ2-3; 7 nucleotides agree with TRBD1. The length of the CDR3 is 14 residues. In germline, CDR1 is SGHRS, CDR2 YFSETQ. Trimming removed 4 bases from V and 3 bases from J; junction bases left unmatched: 5. The CDR3 DNA follows: TGCGCCAGCAGCCAGGACAGGAAGACAGATACGCAGTATTTT. The encoded protein is CASSQDRKTDTQYF.

The sample holds many counts of this clonotype. V and J are TRBV27 and TRBJ2-7; no clear D gene. CDR1 MNHEY and CDR2 SMNVEV come from the germline V gene (reference sequence). V shed 2 bases and J shed 2 bases, with 10 bases lying between them. The CDR3 length is 14 residues. CDR3: CASSLTSSAYEQYF. CDR3 sequence (DNA): TGTGCCAGCAGTTTAACCTCTAGTGCCTACGAGCAGTACTTC.

This clonotype is medium-sized within its sample. The J gene is TRBJ2-7, the V gene TRBV20-1; D may correspond to TRBD1 or TRBD2 (6 bases each). CDR3 length: 13 amino acids. The V end lost 3 bases, the J end lost 5 bases, and 14 bases lay between the germline ends. The germline gives CDR1 DFQATT, CDR2 SNEGSKA (reference sequence). The CDR3 region is CSARGGLDHEQYV. The CDR3 DNA is TGCAGTGCTAGGGGGGGCCTAGACCACGAGCAGTACGTC.

This clonotype has ten or more counts. This chain connects TRBV10-3 to TRBJ1-3; D might be TRBD1 (5 bases). In germline, CDR1 is ENHRY, CDR2 SYGVKD. Trimming removed 4 bases from V and 0 bases from J, with 13 bases in between. The length of the CDR3 is 16 residues. This CDR3 reads CAISAAGTFSGNTIYF. The CDR3 bases are TGTGCCATCAGTGCCGCCGGGACCTTCTCTGGAAACACCATATATTTT.

This clonotype appeared many times. This sequence joins TRBV20-1 and TRBJ2-5; 10 bases align to TRBD2. Germline assignment: CDR1 DFQATT and CDR2 SNEGSKA (reference sequence). The CDR3 extends over 14 amino acids. V was clipped by 1 base and J by 7 bases; unmatched bases: 6. The DNA of the CDR3 is TGCAGTGCTAGAGTTGGGGCTAGCGGGGGGACCCAGTACTTC. Residues: CSARVGASGGTQYF.

This clonotype was recorded many times. The V and J genes are TRBV27 and TRBJ1-4; 10 nucleotides align to TRBD1. This CDR3 has 15 residues. With V trimmed by 6 bases and J by 11 bases, 12 bases remained unmatched. Per germline, CDR1 MNHEY and CDR2 SMNVEV (reference sequence). The CDR3 loop reads CASSRSDRGLEKLFF. The CDR3 DNA sequence: TGTGCCAGCAGCCGCTCAGACAGGGGGCTTGAGAAACTGTTTTTT. Filled out from reference TRBV27 and TRBJ1-4, the complete variable domain reads EAQVTQNPRYLITVTGKKLTVTCSQNMNHEYMSWYRQDPGLGLRQIYYSMNVEVTDKGDVPEGYKVSRKEKRNFPLILESPSPNQTSLYFCASSRSDRGLEKLFFGSGTQLSVL.

This clonotype has ten or more counts. V usage is TRBV27 and J usage is TRBJ2-7, with D perhaps matching TRBD1 (5 bases). The V end was cut by 4 bases, the J end by 7 bases, with 11 bases between. This CDR3 spans 12 amino acids. Per the germline V gene, CDR1 is MNHEY and CDR2 is SMNVEV (reference sequence). The CDR3 nucleotides are TGTGCCAGCAGTTCCAACAGGCGTGAGCAGTACTTC. This translates into CASSSNRREQYF.

This clonotype has ten or more counts. V is TRBV6-5 and J is TRBJ2-5, with D possibly being TRBD1 or TRBD2 (5 bases each). Trimming left V 4 bases short and J 4 bases short, with 10 bases between. Looked up from germline, CDR1 is MNHEY and CDR2 is SVGAGI. The CDR3 covers 13 residues. CDR3 coding DNA: TGTGCCAGCAGTTCCACAGGAGGAGAGACCCAGTACTTC. This translates into CASSSTGGETQYF.

This clonotype was detected many times. This sequence joins TRBV6-5 and TRBJ1-1; D uncertain. Trimming removed 1 base at V and 5 bases at J, with 8 bases between. Germline CDR1 MNHEY, CDR2 SVGAGI. The CDR3 is 13 residues long. The CDR3 loop is CASSYYGKTEAFF. DNA for the CDR3: TGTGCCAGCAGTTACTATGGGAAGACTGAAGCTTTCTTT.

This clonotype was seen at least ten times. The chain carries TRBV11-2 and TRBJ2-2; D is undetermined. The ends were cut back, 3 bases at V and 2 bases at J, with 7 bases in the middle. The CDR3 has 14 residues. Germline CDR1 and CDR2: SGHAT and FQNNGV. CDR3 region: CASSLDHNTGELFF. As DNA, the CDR3 is TGTGCCAGCAGCTTGGACCATAACACCGGGGAGCTGTTTTTT.